A selection of T cell receptor beta chains follows, all from one sample in a study of T cells in Graves' hyperthyroidism and ophthalmopathy. TCRdb fed the multiplex PCR reads into MiXCR, producing one record per CDR3 protein. The profile covers 360,000 or so distinct CDR3 sequences, with around 18% appearing a single time and roughly 16% taken by the ten largest. The sequenced sample consisted of blood. Every receptor here comes from a woman in her forties with Graves' ophthalmopathy. Each CDR3 is given with its conserved first and last residue. D genes are given only for firm matches. Clone size is stated in some rows and not others, as once, few, many or a class when expanded.

cdr3_length,v_call,j_call,d_call,clone_size,cdr3_aa,cdr3_nt
14,TRBV20-1,TRBJ2-5,-,once,CSAIPTWRGETQYF,TGCAGTGCTATCCCGACTTGGCGGGGAGAGACCCAGTACTTC
14,TRBV19,TRBJ1-2,TRBD1,many,CASSIAGGAPGYTF,TGTGCCAGTAGTATAGCAGGGGGCGCGCCGGGCTACACCTTC
13,TRBV6-1,TRBJ2-2,-,many,CASSGSSGGELFF,TGTGCCAGCAGTGGATCCTCGGGCGGGGAGCTGTTTTTT
14,TRBV4-3,TRBJ1-2,-,many,CASSQDRQNYGYTF,TGCGCCAGCAGCCAAGACAGGCAGAACTATGGCTACACCTTC
15,TRBV9,TRBJ2-5,TRBD1,many,CASSVGWTGGETQYF,TGTGCCAGCAGCGTCGGGTGGACAGGCGGGGAGACCCAGTACTTC
17,TRBV27,TRBJ2-6,-,few,CASSLPAVLGGANVLTF,TGTGCCAGCAGTTTACCCGCGGTGTTGGGTGGGGCCAACGTCCTGACTTTC
13,TRBV7-9,TRBJ1-2,-,many,CASSSTATDGYTF,TGTGCCAGCAGCTCCACAGCGACCGATGGCTACACCTTC
12,TRBV9,TRBJ1-2,-,many,CASNQGLGGYTF,TGTGCCAGCAATCAGGGACTGGGAGGCTACACCTTC
13,TRBV19,TRBJ1-1,TRBD1,many,CASSKGAISEAFF,TGTGCCAGTAGTAAGGGGGCGATTTCTGAAGCTTTCTTT
16,TRBV6-5,TRBJ1-6,TRBD1,-,CASSYSSLTGGSPLHF,TGTGCCAGCAGTTACTCGAGTCTGACAGGGGGTTCACCCCTCCACTTT
14,TRBV12-3/TRBV12-4,TRBJ1-1,TRBD1,-,CASSRVGTGREAFF,TGTGCCAGCAGCCGAGTGGGGACAGGTCGTGAAGCTTTCTTT
17,TRBV27,TRBJ2-5,TRBD2,many,CASSPTGLAGAWETQYF,TGTGCCAGCAGTCCGACGGGACTAGCGGGAGCATGGGAGACCCAGTACTTC
15,TRBV28,TRBJ1-5,TRBD1,many,CASSLTGGTSQPQHF,TGTGCCAGCAGTTTGACAGGGGGCACGAGTCAGCCCCAGCATTTT
14,TRBV10-3,TRBJ2-7,-,many,CAISELGPNYEQYF,TGTGCCATCAGTGAACTCGGCCCAAACTACGAGCAGTACTTC
15,TRBV6-1,TRBJ1-5,-,-,CASSERAGGAQPQRF,TGTGCCAGCAGTGAACGGGCCGGGGGGGCGCAGCCCCAGCGTTTT
14,TRBV6-1,TRBJ2-7,-,-,CASIFVQGSYEQYF,TGTGCCAGCATCTTCGTACAGGGCAGTTACGAGCAGTACTTC
20,TRBV6-5,TRBJ1-5,-,many,CASSPLGWEAFDNSNQPQHF,TGTGCCAGCAGTCCATTGGGGTGGGAAGCGTTTGATAATAGCAATCAGCCCCAGCATTTT
12,TRBV20-1,TRBJ1-1,-,many,CSATPVNTEAFF,TGCAGTGCTACCCCGGTGAACACTGAAGCTTTCTTT